The subject of this entry is one T cell receptor beta chain. This clone was picked up one time. Its antigen specificity is not known. No per-base quality is available; no much larger clone lies one base away. CDR1 and CDR2, per the germline V gene, are SGHTA and FQGTGA. V is trimmed back by 4 bases and J by 5 bases, and the junction contains 19 bases that no gene match accounts for. The cysteine opens and the phenylalanine closes a CDR3 of 19 amino acids. Kept here is only the CDR3 DNA, which spans 57 bases and is read in frame from base 1. The sample belongs to a study of cytomegalovirus exposure and HLA in healthy donors (dated by TCRdb to between 2016 and 2019). Regarding the complete study: An earlier analysis of roughly 610 of the donors reported 250 to 350 Gb of sequence data and 117 million unique TCR beta sequences obtained from 150 million to 200 million T cells. To predict cytomegalovirus infection status, the study brought together high-throughput TCR immunosequencing, statistical association of individual TCRs with disease status, and machine learning. Typing coverage varied by locus: roughly 629-630 donors for A, B, C, DRB1 and DQB1; roughly 510 for DQA1; 606 for DPA1; 450 to 480 for DPB1. Class I and class II HLA loci were covered by the typing at four-digit resolution. A later genetic analysis used genome-wide SNP genotypes for about 60% of the roughly 700 donors, treating that subset as a discovery cohort. All discovery cohort repertoires had been generated using a single sequencing platform. The study was designed to test whether signatures of past pathogen exposure could be identified by cataloging public T cell receptors. Roughly 5 DR-DQ haplotypes were handled as single units for association and clustering because linkage in the cohort was strong. Donor age, sex, ethnicity and CMV serostatus were compiled together with the repertoire data. An earlier analysis of 587 of the donors used high-throughput TCR beta sequencing to judge whether each TCR beta V gene segment behaved as functional or pseudogenic. On average, around 240,000 unique TCR beta nucleotide sequences were sequenced per donor among 398 genotyped donors of the cohort, with about 19% of those sequences being non-productive. In a later analysis, previously published TCR beta repertoires from 550 to 750 donors were re-analyzed and high-resolution HLA genotyping was added so that TCR occurrence patterns could be studied. In addition to the first cohort of around 670 subjects, a separate validation cohort of over 90 different subjects was used. Rather than drawing on any new phenotypic data, the later analysis identified candidate immune exposures from TCR beta sequences and the way those sequences occurred across donors. Around 330 gigabases of sequencing data and around 88 million unique TCR sequences made up an early release that covered 500 to 700 HLA-typed donors. The study used immunosequencing to profile the T cell repertoires of several hundred subjects and linked those repertoires to cytomegalovirus serostatus. Of the roughly 430 genotyped donors, 65% to 90% fell in the genetic ancestry cluster associated with self-reported Caucasian donors.

Library prep was done by the immunoSEQ multiplex PCR assay. For the multiplex PCR, a mixture combining 60 forward primers for TCR Vbeta segments and 13 reverse primers for TCR Jbeta segments was used. The CDR3 region of rearranged TCR beta genes was amplified from genomic DNA by a multiplex PCR assay. The amplified TCR beta libraries were sequenced on the Illumina HiSeq System as 87-base-pair reads. From the authors' description of their analysis: In a later analysis, 80 million or so unique TCR beta chains were counted across the 650 to 700 repertoires, and approximately 9.9 million of these chains were shared by at least two donors. Raw reads were error-corrected and collapsed into unique sequences with a nearest-neighbor algorithm that merged closely related sequences to remove PCR and sequencing errors. To assign V, D and J gene segments, CDR3 sequences were aligned to IMGT reference sequences. For a sequence to be retained, a match of at least six nucleotides was required to both a V gene segment and a J gene segment. Rearrangements were called productive when the CDR3 lacked stop codons and stayed in frame with V and J; all others were non-productive. Following IMGT convention, CDR3 was defined as the stretch from the second conserved V-encoded cysteine up to the conserved J-encoded phenylalanine. The earlier analysis of about 610 of the donors excluded sequences that lacked an unambiguous match to a single V gene segment. In an earlier analysis of about 590 of the donors, a V segment was called functional when productive rearrangements were above 56.7%, and segregating when the standard deviation between donors exceeded 5%. A statistical classification framework was built for diagnosing cytomegalovirus status from the catalog of TCR beta chain sequences. In a later analysis, TCR nucleotide sequences were compared against IMGT/GENE-DB human TR gene sequences so that V and J genes could be assigned. Using the TCRdist pipeline, a later analysis assigned CDR3 sequences along with most-parsimonious VDJ recombination scenarios. A later analysis defined each TCR beta chain by its CDR3 amino acid sequence plus V-gene family, and excluded reads lacking a unique V-gene family. In a later analysis, 550 to 650 highly shared, low-generation-probability nucleotide sequences were removed to address suspected cross-contamination and a sequencing artifact. In a later analysis, a clonal expansion index for each public chain was calculated from normalized within-repertoire ranks of inferred template counts. Generation probabilities in a later analysis came from a VDJ recombination model fitted to out-of-frame rearrangements, and those results were checked against IGoR. Hypergeometric tests were used in a later analysis to score TCR-TCR, TCR-HLA and TCR-CMV co-occurrence, with a repertoire-size bias correction applied to the TCR pairs. A later analysis estimated false discovery rates by permuting HLA or CMV assignments 20 times. In a later analysis, co-occurring TCRs were grouped with DBSCAN, and TCRdist sequence similarity was added when clustering was performed within HLA-allele-positive subsets. Co-occurrence clustering excluded repertoires with fewer than 30,000 or more than 120,000 public chains, plus five with anomalous nucleotide sharing. TCRdb limited this immuneACCESS table to in-frame rearrangements with V and J called. A share of clones is missing; checked studies link under half to unresolved V genes, and the rest is unexplained. The V and J calls and clone size were taken over from that table, and D and trimming were inferred from the DNA. For this sample there are 150,000 to 200,000 clones; more than 70% appear just once. 0.25% to 0.3% of the sample rests with the top ten.

The cohort was made up of approximately 670 healthy bone marrow donors. All cohort members were sampled while nominally healthy, although unrecorded immune exposures were likely present. The donor was CMV seronegative and belonged to the group of more than 300 seronegative cohort members. A peripheral blood sample was provided by each donor, and peripheral blood mononuclear cells were used for TCR beta sequencing. Genomic DNA extraction from the blood cell samples was performed with the Qiagen DNeasy Blood Extraction Kit. Study-level results and caveats: Broadly in line with IMGT annotations, most TCR beta V segments showed up in productive rearrangements about 87% or about 30% of the time in an earlier analysis of about 500 of the donors. In a later analysis, several top co-occurrence clusters were reported to appear linked to parvovirus B19, influenza, CMV and Epstein-Barr virus. The earlier analysis of fewer than 750 of the donors excluded 15 to 20 rarely observed V segments, including chromosome 9 orphons, because counts were too low. When HLA alleles, especially DR and DQ, strongly co-occurred, TCR associations were difficult to assign to individual alleles. Most TCR sequences were observed very rarely across donors, whereas some public TCRs were present in many individuals. In this cohort, only TCR beta chains were sequenced, and detectable features were limited by the absence of alpha or paired-chain data. In a later analysis, around 15,000 TCR beta sequences were associated with specific HLA alleles at a false discovery rate of 0.05. A further reported finding was that TCR beta sequences accurately predicted the HLA-A and HLA-B alleles for most subjects in the first cohort. A total of 164 TCR beta chains were listed by the study as associated with cytomegalovirus. According to the authors, the approach could potentially be generalized to other disease states and immunological phenotypes. In vitro tests confirmed that a few of the cytomegalovirus-associated TCR beta chains recognize cytomegalovirus antigens. The presence/absence analyses assumed that sequencing depth was roughly uniform across donors, and that assumption may not be true. Compared with the approximately 600-donor mean, donors in an Asian-associated ancestry cluster had fewer N-insertions in productive TCRs, according to a later genetic analysis. For the cohort, immune exposure information was limited to CMV serostatus. In both the original and validation cohorts, the classifier was reported to diagnose cytomegalovirus status with high specificity and sensitivity. In a later analysis, the rate of TCR association differed among HLA loci, with DRB1 alleles having the most associated TCRs and HLA-C alleles having the fewest. Correlated functional status among segregating V segments might be attributable to linkage disequilibrium, but an unknown experimental factor could not be ruled out. A later analysis found that HLA-associated TCR beta chains were more clonally expanded and had lower generation probabilities than equally common non-associated chains. The sequencing pipeline was judged likely to have produced a cluster of highly shared sequence variants as a technical artifact. The 87-base-pair reads could not distinguish some IMGT-functional V segments, including TRBV6-2 and TRBV6-3, so those segments were excluded. Because some donors lacked HLA typing at each locus, the association tests relied only on the typed subset. In a later analysis, most CMV-associated TCR beta chains were found to appear HLA-restricted, with HLA associations seemingly driven largely by CMV exposure. A later genetic analysis associated a missense DCLRE1C variant with V-gene and J-gene trimming of TCR beta chains, and an independent cohort replicated the association.

Sequenced input: PBMCs. The receptor was derived from a boy aged 5-17 years in good health and CMV-seronegative. The chain is encoded by TRBV7-3 joined to TRBJ2-2; TRBD1 fits 7 bases in the junction. This receptor carries the CDR3 CASSSASGPTGKRTGELFF. The sequence in DNA is TGTGCCAGCAGCTCGGCGAGCGGCCCGACAGGGAAGCGAACCGGGGAGCTGTTTTTT.